This T cell receptor beta chain was recovered during a study of shared clonotypes between healthy human individuals (dated by TCRdb to the early 2020s). Concerning the study at large: The cohort included three men and two women between 18 and 49 years of age. To increase sequencing depth and limit assay-specific biases, different laboratories used diverse techniques to prepare libraries and sequence TCR repertoires. Each donor's leukapheresis produced roughly between roughly 0.85 and 9.5 billion PBMCs. To estimate repertoire size and how much clonotypes are shared between individuals, the study performed deep sequencing of blood TCR repertoires from about 5 healthy adults. Per donor, three plates each were used for CD4 naive and CD4 memory, two for CD8 naive, and one for CD8 memory. Results and caveats for the whole study, not just this receptor: The genetic and exposure-history diversity represented was limited by the small number of donors. Pairwise subsampling indicated that sequencing depth was expected to affect the degree of clonotype sharing among donors. Naive subsets generally had larger estimated clonotype richness than memory subsets. Even with the large sequencing depth, rarefaction of the sorted-subset datasets indicated that sequencing was incomplete. Compared with non-shared clonotypes, the clonotypes found in all four sorted-subset donors had higher generation probabilities. Sharing across four donors was observed for approximately 5% of naive CD4, 3% to 4% of naive CD8, about 2.3% of memory CD4, and roughly 0.43% of memory CD8 clonotypes. Only blood was sampled, and tissue TCR repertoires likely differ from those in blood.

In regard to this clone: Its antigen is not yet known. Qualities for individual bases were not recorded, and no much larger clone is one base off.

Using the deep immunoSEQ assay, TCR CDR3 regions were amplified from genomic DNA by multiplex PCR. Extracted genomic DNA from each cell subset was spread evenly across all wells of several immunoSEQ 96-well plates, with each plate serving as a replicate. Each replicate PCR for sorted subsets received about 220 ng genomic DNA, equal to tens of thousands of T cell genomes. The purified libraries were quantified using a Qubit 3.0 fluorometer, sized with a Bioanalyzer 2100, and then quantified again using the KAPA Library Quantification kit. Every immunoSEQ 96-well plate was sequenced on a separate single-read 150-cycle Illumina NextSeq 550 flow cell. The authors' analysis ran thus. Because the immunoSEQ output held only junctional sequences and lacked quality scores, the filtering could not match the filtering applied to full-length reads. To assign V/J genes and CDR3, sequences were annotated against IMGT germline references using PyIR, a Python wrapper for IgBLAST v1.9. Any read was removed if the V/J assignment was weak (E-value above 1e-6), the CDR3 was missing, or the read contained stop codons, out-of-frame junctions, or ambiguous translated residues. V3J clonotypes were defined as sequences sharing an identical inferred V gene, J gene, and CDR3 amino acid sequence. Percentage overlap between repertoires was calculated by dividing the number of shared unique clonotypes by the size of the smaller repertoire. Three approaches were used to assess repertoire richness: RTK rarefaction, the Chao1 estimator, and Recon v2.1 estimates of unobserved clonotypes. Generation probabilities for all TCRbeta clonotypes obtained by the gDNA method from a handful of donors were computed using OLGA. The source is immuneACCESS, and TCRdb retained only in-frame sequences with V and J called. Part of the clones is not carried over; for the studies checked, unresolved V genes explain less than half of this, and the remainder is unexplained. That table gives V, J and clone size, and the DNA gave D and trimming. The sample data list millions of clones, and about 95% of these were observed just once. 0.85% to 1.2% of the sample is held by the ten biggest clonotypes.

For the CD8 naive samples, CD45RO-negative cells were positively selected for CCR7, yielding a CD45RA+CCR7+ population from which TemRA cells were excluded. The donors were healthy, HIV-negative adults who had no recently reported acute infections or vaccinations. Every donor was a Caucasian adult residing in Nashville, Tennessee, USA. After blood collection by leukapheresis, PBMCs were isolated using Ficoll-Histopaque density gradient centrifugation and then cryopreserved in the vapor phase of liquid nitrogen. Analytical flow cytometry was used to check the purity and quantity of each magnetically sorted T cell population. Genomic DNA was isolated from each sorted fraction and quantified by UV absorbance on a Nanodrop 2000c. This TCR was sampled from a man between 18 and 29 years old in good health. Material for sequencing was naive CD8+ T cells sorted from blood. The cell subset or site label for this specimen denotes: CD45RA+CCR7+.

CDR3 reads: CASSLGGGLPYEQYF. The bases are TGTGCCAGCAGCTTAGGGGGGGGTCTCCCCTACGAGCAGTACTTC. The chain was built from TRBV5-6 and TRBJ2-7; the D gene is possibly TRBD2, with 7 bases matching. V loses 2 bases of germline sequence and J loses 2 bases, and the interval between the two ends is 14 bases. CDR1 and CDR2 are drawn from the germline V gene: SGHDT, YYEEEE. The CDR3 holds 15 amino acids from the cysteine to the phenylalanine. Of all the DNA, just the CDR3 is kept, 45 bases in frame from base 1.